These 2 T cell receptor beta chains originate from one sample sequenced in a study of blood T cell repertoires in COVID-19. TCRdb keeps only in-frame clones here, not all; method: immunoSEQ multiplex PCR. The sample includes some 250,000 clones, approximately 83% of them seen just once. Sequencing was carried out using peripheral blood. The receptors come from a man aged 30-40 years who had recovered from COVID-19.

The chain employs TRBV9 and TRBJ2-2; a weak D match, TRBD2 (6 bases). The CDR3 totals 11 residues. The germline V gene has CDR1 SGDLS and CDR2 YYNGEE. V was shortened by 8 bases and J by 6 bases, with 8 bases between the two germline ends. CDR3 DNA sequence: TGTGCCAGTTCGGGGGCCGGGGAGCTGTTTTTT. Residues: CASSGAGELFF.

This clone was observed once. The rearrangement links TRBV3-1 (or the pseudogene TRBV3-2) to TRBJ1-2, with unresolved D. Trimming left V 0 bases short and J 8 bases short, with 13 bases between. CDR1 and CDR2 (germline): LGHDT, YNNKEL (reference sequence). This CDR3 is 14 amino acids long. The CDR3 coding sequence is TGTGCCAGCAGCCAAGATGCGACATCAAAAGGCTACACCTTC. Translation gives CASSQDATSKGYTF.